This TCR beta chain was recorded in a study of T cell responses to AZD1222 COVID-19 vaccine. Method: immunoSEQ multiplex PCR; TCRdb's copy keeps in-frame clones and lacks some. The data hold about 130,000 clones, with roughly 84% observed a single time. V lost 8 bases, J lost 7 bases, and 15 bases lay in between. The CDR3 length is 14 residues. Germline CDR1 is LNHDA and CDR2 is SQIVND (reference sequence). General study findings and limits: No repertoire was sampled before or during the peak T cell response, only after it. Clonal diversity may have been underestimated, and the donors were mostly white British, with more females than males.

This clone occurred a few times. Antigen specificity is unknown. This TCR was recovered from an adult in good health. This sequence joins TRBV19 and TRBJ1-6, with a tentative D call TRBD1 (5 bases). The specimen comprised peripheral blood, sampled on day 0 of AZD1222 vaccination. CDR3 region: CASQLGTANSPLHF. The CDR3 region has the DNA TGTGCCAGTCAACTCGGGACCGCGAATTCACCCCTCCACTTT.